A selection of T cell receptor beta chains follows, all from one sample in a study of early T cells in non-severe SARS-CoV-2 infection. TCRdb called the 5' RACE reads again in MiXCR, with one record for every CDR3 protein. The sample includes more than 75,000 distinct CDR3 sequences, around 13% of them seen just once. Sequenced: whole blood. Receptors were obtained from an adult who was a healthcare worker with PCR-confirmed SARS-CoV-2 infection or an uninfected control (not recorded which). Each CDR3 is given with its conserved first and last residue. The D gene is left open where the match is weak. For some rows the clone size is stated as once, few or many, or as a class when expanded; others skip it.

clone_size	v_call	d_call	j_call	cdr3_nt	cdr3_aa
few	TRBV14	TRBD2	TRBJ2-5	TGTGCCAGCAGCCAAGGCGTGGCTTTTGGTAGCGGGAGCTACCAAGAGACCCAGTACTTC	CASSQGVAFGSGSYQETQYF
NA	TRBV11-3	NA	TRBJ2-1	TGTGCCAGCAGCCCTGGGGGGCCCTCACCTTACAATGAGCAGTTCTTC	CASSPGGPSPYNEQFF
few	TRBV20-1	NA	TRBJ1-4	TGCAGCGGCACTCAGGGCTCGGGTGAAAAACTGTTTTTT	CSGTQGSGEKLFF
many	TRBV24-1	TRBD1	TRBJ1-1	TGTGCCACCAGTGATGGGGGGCAGGGGGACACTGAAGCTTTCTTT	CATSDGGQGDTEAFF
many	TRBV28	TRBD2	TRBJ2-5	TGTGCCAGCAGTTTTAGCGGGGGGCAGACCCAGTACTTC	CASSFSGGQTQYF
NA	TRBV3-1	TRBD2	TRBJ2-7	TGTGCCAGCAGCCAAGTAGCGGGAGCTTCGGCCGAGCAGTACTTC	CASSQVAGASAEQYF
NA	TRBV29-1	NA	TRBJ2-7	TGCAGCTTCCGGGACACCCGGCCCTACGAGCAGTACTTC	CSFRDTRPYEQYF
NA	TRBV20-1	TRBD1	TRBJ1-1	TGCAGTGCTAGGATTCCAGGGGGTCACCGAGAAGCTTTCTTT	CSARIPGGHREAFF
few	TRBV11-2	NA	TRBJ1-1	TGTGCCAGCAGCTTGAGGACAGCTTTAGACACTGAAGCTTTCTTT	CASSLRTALDTEAFF
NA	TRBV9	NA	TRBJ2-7	TGTGCCAGCAGCTCGGCCAGGGCCGGCGGGCAGTACTTC	CASSSARAGGQYF
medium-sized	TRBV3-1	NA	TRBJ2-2	TGTGCCAGCAGCCTCCCCACTAATCAGGCCGGGGAGCTGTTTTTT	CASSLPTNQAGELFF
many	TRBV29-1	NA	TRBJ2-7	TGCAGCGCCTCGTACCAGGGGGCGCGGGGGGAGCAGTACTTC	CSASYQGARGEQYF
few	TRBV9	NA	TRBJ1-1	TGTGCCAGCAGCCAAATGAACACTGAAGCTTTCTTT	CASSQMNTEAFF
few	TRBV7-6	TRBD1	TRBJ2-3	TGTGCCAGCAGCTCGACTTTTGTAAAGGGGGCAAACACAGATACGCAGTATTTT	CASSSTFVKGANTDTQYF
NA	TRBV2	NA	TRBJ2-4	TGTGCCAGCAGCGTTGAAGCCAAAAACATTCAGTACTTC	CASSVEAKNIQYF
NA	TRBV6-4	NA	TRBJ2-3	TGTGCCAGCAGTTGCACGTTCCCCAGGGACGGATACACAGATACGCAGTATTTT	CASSCTFPRDGYTDTQYF
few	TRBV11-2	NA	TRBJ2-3	TGTGCCAGCAGCCCCCCCGGGGATACGCAGTATTTT	CASSPPGDTQYF
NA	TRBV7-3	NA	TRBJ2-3	TGTGCCAGCAGCTTAACAACTCTAGGCACAGATACGCAGTATTTT	CASSLTTLGTDTQYF
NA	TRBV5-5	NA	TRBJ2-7	TGTGCCAGCAGCTTGGCCTTAGCGGTCTCCTACGAGCAGTACTTC	CASSLALAVSYEQYF
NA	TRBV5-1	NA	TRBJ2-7	TGCGCCAGCAGCTTGGATGCTTTCCCCAGTTCCTACGAGCAGTACTTC	CASSLDAFPSSYEQYF
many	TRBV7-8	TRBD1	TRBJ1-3	TGTGCCAGCAGCTCCCCAGACAGGGGGCGAGCAGACACCATATATTTT	CASSSPDRGRADTIYF
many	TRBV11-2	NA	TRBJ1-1	TGTGCCAGCAGCTTATCCTACACTGAAGCTTTCTTT	CASSLSYTEAFF
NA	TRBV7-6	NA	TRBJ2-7	TGTGCCAGCAGCCTGAACGACCCTCTGGGCGAGCAGTACTTC	CASSLNDPLGEQYF
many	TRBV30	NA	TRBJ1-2	TGTGCCTGGAGTCCCGCCCCCTTCTATGGCTACACCTTC	CAWSPAPFYGYTF
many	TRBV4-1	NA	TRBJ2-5	TGCGCCAGCAGCCAAGGGACTCGTTACCAAGAGACCCAGTACTTC	CASSQGTRYQETQYF
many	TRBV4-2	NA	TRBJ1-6	TGTGCCAGCAGCCGCGGGACCGACCTTAATTCACCCCTCCACTTT	CASSRGTDLNSPLHF
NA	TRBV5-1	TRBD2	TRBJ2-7	TGCGCCAGCACCACAGGGACTAGCGGGGGCAGCTCCTACGAGCAGTACTTC	CASTTGTSGGSSYEQYF
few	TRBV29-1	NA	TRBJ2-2	TGCAGCGCCGAGGAGGGATCGAACACCGGGGAGCTGTTTTTT	CSAEEGSNTGELFF
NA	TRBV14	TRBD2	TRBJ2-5	TGTGCCAGCAGTATCGGACTAGCGGGGGCTGGAGAGACCCAGTACTTC	CASSIGLAGAGETQYF
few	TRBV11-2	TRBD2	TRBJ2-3	TGTGCCAGCAGCTTAGATCCCCTAGCGGAAGTTTATTTT	CASSLDPLAEVYF
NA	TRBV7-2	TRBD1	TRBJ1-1	TGTGCCAGCAGCTGGACTCGGGACAGGGGTCTCAAAGCTTTCTTT	CASSWTRDRGLKAFF
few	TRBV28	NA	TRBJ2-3	TGTGCCAGCAGGGCTTCCCGGGTGGATACGCAGTATTTT	CASRASRVDTQYF
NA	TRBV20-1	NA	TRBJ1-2	TGCAGTGCTAGAGGATACGATAACTATGGCTACACCTTC	CSARGYDNYGYTF
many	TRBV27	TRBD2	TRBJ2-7	TGTGCCAGCAGTTTCGCGACTAGCGGCACCTACGAGCAGTACTTC	CASSFATSGTYEQYF